Listed below are T cell receptor beta chains from one sample, sequenced in a study of molecular identifiers for immune sequencing clone quantification. TCRdb reprocessed the PCR reads with MiXCR, giving one entry per CDR3 protein. The table includes 100,000 or so distinct CDR3 sequences, about 35% detected once. The sample consisted of naive CD8+ T cells from blood, with Jurkat cell RNA spiked in. These receptors were obtained from a human donor in good health. Some libraries in this study had Jurkat cell RNA spiked in. CDR3s include the opening cysteine and the closing phenylalanine or tryptophan. A D gene is named only where the DNA matches it firmly.

CASTFDHGIGNTIYF	.	TRBV28	TRBJ1-3
CASSPLGQLNEKLFF	TRBD1	TRBV28	TRBJ1-4
CASSYVWGQPQHF	.	TRBV6-5	TRBJ1-5
CASSQTSGNNEQFF	TRBD2	TRBV7-2	TRBJ2-1
CASSLVWLGEETQYF	.	TRBV5-1	TRBJ2-5
CASSLTTGELSF	.	TRBV7-3	TRBJ2-2
CASSLEVYTEAFF	.	TRBV27	TRBJ1-1
CASSLWQGTYEQYF	.	TRBV27	TRBJ2-7
CASSLWGQETQYF	.	TRBV28	TRBJ2-5
CASSQDTGVSYNAQFF	TRBD1	TRBV4-3	TRBJ2-1
CASSLERGLAGGPGETQYF	TRBD2	TRBV13	TRBJ2-5
CASSLREGWNEQFF	TRBD2	TRBV7-8	TRBJ2-1
CASSQLQGSATNEKLFF	TRBD1	TRBV23-1	TRBJ1-4
CASSQIADGATDTQYF	.	TRBV5-1	TRBJ2-3
CASSSTGTGGDDQPQHF	TRBD1	TRBV28	TRBJ1-5
CASRDTTGTNEKLFF	.	TRBV7-9	TRBJ1-4
CASSYGQGVGEQYF	TRBD1	TRBV6-5	TRBJ2-7
CSASDMREEQSF	.	TRBV20-1	TRBJ2-7
CASSLALSSYEQYF	.	TRBV27	TRBJ2-7
CASSPSLVHEQYF	.	TRBV7-9	TRBJ2-7
CASRGLSVDEQYF	.	TRBV19	TRBJ2-7
CASSPSRSGELFF	.	TRBV5-4	TRBJ2-2
CASSYSPGEYLSGANVLTF	.	TRBV6-2/TRBV6-3	TRBJ2-6
CSVEYPGRIEQFF	.	TRBV29-1	TRBJ2-1
CASSFRDRGEGTEAFF	TRBD1	TRBV12-3/TRBV12-4	TRBJ1-1
CASSQPRQGRDEKLFF	TRBD1	TRBV4-1	TRBJ1-4
CASRPGLAMIYEQYF	TRBD2	TRBV6-5	TRBJ2-7
CASRSRERRSETQYF	.	TRBV7-9	TRBJ2-5
CASSLYQGSPYNEQFF	.	TRBV6-2/TRBV6-3	TRBJ2-1
CASSQTFLAGGIDTQYF	TRBD2	TRBV4-3	TRBJ2-3
CASRAANYNEQFF	.	TRBV12-3/TRBV12-4	TRBJ2-1
CASSQQVNYEQYF	.	TRBV11-2	TRBJ2-7
CASSPDGQGDYEQYF	TRBD1	TRBV7-9	TRBJ2-7
CASSEGTPARAQYF	.	TRBV5-6	TRBJ2-5
CASSSPGTGTLSTDTQYF	TRBD1	TRBV9	TRBJ2-3
CASSFPSNTEAFF	.	TRBV7-9	TRBJ1-1
CATSSESEETQYF	.	TRBV15	TRBJ2-5
CASSRSVDRYSGANVLTF	.	TRBV4-3	TRBJ2-6
CASSRGGLNEQYF	.	TRBV7-9	TRBJ2-7
CAISGLAGRAHELYF	TRBD2	TRBV10-3	TRBJ2-7
CASSQDETGPQYF	.	TRBV4-3	TRBJ2-3
CATSRAGQGTTYEQYF	.	TRBV15	TRBJ2-7
CASSDRGLSYEQYF	.	TRBV7-9	TRBJ2-7
CASTLGVREDGYEQYF	TRBD2	TRBV7-8	TRBJ2-7
CASSLPRGTETFFYGYTF	TRBD1	TRBV7-8	TRBJ1-2
CASSTLGTTYEQYF	TRBD2	TRBV27	TRBJ2-7
CATSRDLAHAEAFF	.	TRBV15	TRBJ1-1
CASSLMGGTQYF	.	TRBV28	TRBJ2-5